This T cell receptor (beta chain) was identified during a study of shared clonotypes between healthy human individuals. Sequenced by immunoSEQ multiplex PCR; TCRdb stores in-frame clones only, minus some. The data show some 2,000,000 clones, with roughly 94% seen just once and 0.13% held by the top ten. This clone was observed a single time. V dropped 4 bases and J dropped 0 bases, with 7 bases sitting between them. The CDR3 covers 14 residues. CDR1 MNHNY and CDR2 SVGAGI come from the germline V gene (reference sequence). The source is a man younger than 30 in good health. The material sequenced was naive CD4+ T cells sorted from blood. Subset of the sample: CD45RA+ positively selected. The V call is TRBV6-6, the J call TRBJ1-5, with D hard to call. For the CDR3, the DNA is TGTGCCAGCAGTTCCAGTAGTAGCAATCAGCCCCAGCATTTT. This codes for CASSSSSSNQPQHF.